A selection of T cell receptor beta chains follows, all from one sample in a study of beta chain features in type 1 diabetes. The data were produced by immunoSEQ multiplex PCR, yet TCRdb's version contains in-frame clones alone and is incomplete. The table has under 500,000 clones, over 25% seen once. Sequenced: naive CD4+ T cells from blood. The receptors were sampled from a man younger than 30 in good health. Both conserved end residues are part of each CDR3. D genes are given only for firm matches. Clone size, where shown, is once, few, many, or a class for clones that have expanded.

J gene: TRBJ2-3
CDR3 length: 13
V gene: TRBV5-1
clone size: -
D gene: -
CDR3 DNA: TGCGCCAGCAGCCGGGGAGAAGGAGATACGCAGTATTTT
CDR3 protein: CASSRGEGDTQYF

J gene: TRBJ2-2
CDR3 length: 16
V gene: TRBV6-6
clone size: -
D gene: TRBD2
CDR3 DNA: TGTGCCAGCAGTACGACTAGCGGGAGGTACACCGGGGAGCTGTTTTTT
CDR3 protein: CASSTTSGRYTGELFF

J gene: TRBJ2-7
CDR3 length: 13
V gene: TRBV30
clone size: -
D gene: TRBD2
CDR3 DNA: TGTGCCTCGGGAAGCGGGGACTCCTACGAGCAGTACTTC
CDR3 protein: CASGSGDSYEQYF

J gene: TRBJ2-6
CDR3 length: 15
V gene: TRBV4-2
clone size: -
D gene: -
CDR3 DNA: TGTGCCAGCAGCGACCTACTTGATGGGGCCAACGTCCTGACTTTC
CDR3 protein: CASSDLLDGANVLTF

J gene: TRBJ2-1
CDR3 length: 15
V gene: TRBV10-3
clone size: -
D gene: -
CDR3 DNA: TGTGCCATCAGTGAGCAGGAGGGGGACTACAATGAGCAGTTCTTC
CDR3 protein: CAISEQEGDYNEQFF

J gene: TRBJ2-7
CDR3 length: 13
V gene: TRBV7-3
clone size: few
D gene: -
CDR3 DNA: TGTGCCAGCAGCTTTACACAGGGAACCGAGCAGTACTTC
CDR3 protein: CASSFTQGTEQYF

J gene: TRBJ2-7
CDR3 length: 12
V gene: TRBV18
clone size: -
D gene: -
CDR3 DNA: TGTGCCAGCTCGAGAGAGAGGTACGAGCAGTACTTC
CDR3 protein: CASSRERYEQYF

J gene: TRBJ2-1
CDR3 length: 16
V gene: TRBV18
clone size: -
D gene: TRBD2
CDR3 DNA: TGTGCCAGCTCACCGTCACTAGCGGGAGGGGAGTATGAGCAGTTCTTC
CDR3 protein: CASSPSLAGGEYEQFF

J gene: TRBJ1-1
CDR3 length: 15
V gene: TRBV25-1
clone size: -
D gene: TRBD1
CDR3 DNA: TGTGCCAGCAGTCTGACGGGACAGGGGAACACTGAAGCTTTCTTT
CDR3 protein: CASSLTGQGNTEAFF

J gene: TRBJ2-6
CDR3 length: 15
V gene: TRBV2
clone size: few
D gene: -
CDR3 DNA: TGTGCCAGCAGTGAAGCCAATCCTGGGGCCAACGTCCTGACTTTC
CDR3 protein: CASSEANPGANVLTF

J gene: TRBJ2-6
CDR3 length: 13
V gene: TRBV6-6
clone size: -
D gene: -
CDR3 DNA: TGTGCCGCAAGGGTTTCTGGGGCCAACGTCCTGACTTTC
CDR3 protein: CAARVSGANVLTF

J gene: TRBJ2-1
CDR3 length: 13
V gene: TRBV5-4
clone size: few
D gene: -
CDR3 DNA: TGTGCCAGCAGCACCGACACAGCGGATGAGCAGTTCTTC
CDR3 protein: CASSTDTADEQFF

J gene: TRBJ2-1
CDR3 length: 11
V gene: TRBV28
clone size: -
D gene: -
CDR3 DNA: TGTGCCAGCAGGGAGTACAATGAGCAGTTCTTC
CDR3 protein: CASREYNEQFF

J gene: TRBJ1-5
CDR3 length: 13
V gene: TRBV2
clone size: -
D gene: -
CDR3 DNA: TGTGCCAGCAGTCGGACTAGCAATCAGCCCCAGCATTTT
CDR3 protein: CASSRTSNQPQHF

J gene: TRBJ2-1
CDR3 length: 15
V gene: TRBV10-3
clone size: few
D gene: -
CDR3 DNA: TGTGCCATCTCTAAGGGGGGGGAGAGAGGCAATGAGCAGTTCTTC
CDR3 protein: CAISKGGERGNEQFF

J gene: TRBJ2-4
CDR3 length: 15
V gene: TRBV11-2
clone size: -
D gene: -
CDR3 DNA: TGTGCCAGCACCCAAGGAGAGGGAGCCAAAAACATTCAGTACTTC
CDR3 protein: CASTQGEGAKNIQYF

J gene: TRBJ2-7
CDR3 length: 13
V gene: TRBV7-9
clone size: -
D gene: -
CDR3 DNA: TGTGCCAGCAGCTTCGACCCCAGGGGCGAGCAGTACTTC
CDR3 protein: CASSFDPRGEQYF

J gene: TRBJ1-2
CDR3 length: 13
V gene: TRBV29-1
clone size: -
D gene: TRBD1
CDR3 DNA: TGCAGCGTTAGGACAGGGACTAACTATGGCTACACCTTC
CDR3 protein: CSVRTGTNYGYTF

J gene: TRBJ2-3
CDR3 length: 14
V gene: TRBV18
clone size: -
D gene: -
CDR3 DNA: TGTGCCAGCTCCAGCCGGGTCCTAACAGATACGCAGTATTTT
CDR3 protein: CASSSRVLTDTQYF

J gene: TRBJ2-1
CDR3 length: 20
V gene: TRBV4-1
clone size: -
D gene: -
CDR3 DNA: TGCGCCAGCAGCCAAGACTCTGGAGGCCGACTGGATGGCTCCTACAATGAGCAGTTCTTC
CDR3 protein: CASSQDSGGRLDGSYNEQFF

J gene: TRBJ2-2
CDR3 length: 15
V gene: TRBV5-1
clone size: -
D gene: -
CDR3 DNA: TGCGCCAGCAGCATCACCTACGCGAACACCGGGGAGCTGTTTTTT
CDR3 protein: CASSITYANTGELFF

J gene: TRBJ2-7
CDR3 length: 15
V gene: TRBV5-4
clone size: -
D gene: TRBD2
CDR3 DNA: TGTGCCAGCAGCTCCGGGACTAGACTCACCTACGAGCAGTACTTC
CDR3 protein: CASSSGTRLTYEQYF

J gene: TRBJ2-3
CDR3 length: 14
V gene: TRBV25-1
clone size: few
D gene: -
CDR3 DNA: TGTGCCAGCAGCACCCCAGGGGTCGCAGATACGCAGTATTTT
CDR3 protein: CASSTPGVADTQYF

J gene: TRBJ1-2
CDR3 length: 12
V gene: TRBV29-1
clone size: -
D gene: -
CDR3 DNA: TGCAGCGTTGTTTCACAGGACTCAGGCTACACCTTC
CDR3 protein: CSVVSQDSGYTF

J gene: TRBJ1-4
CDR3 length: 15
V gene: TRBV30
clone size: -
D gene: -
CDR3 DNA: TGTGCCTGGACCCCCCTATCCACAACTAATGAAAAACTGTTTTTT
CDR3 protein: CAWTPLSTTNEKLFF

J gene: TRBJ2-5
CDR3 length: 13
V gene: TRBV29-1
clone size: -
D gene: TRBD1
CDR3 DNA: TGCAGCGGGGACAGGGGGATGGGAGAGACCCAGTACTTC
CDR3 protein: CSGDRGMGETQYF

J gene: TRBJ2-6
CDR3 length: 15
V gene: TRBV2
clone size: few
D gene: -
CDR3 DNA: TGTGCCAGCAGCGGGGACATTCCTGGGGCCAACGTCCTGACTTTC
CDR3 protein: CASSGDIPGANVLTF

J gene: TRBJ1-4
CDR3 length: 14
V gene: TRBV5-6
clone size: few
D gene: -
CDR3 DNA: TGTGCCAGCAGCAATGTGGACAGCAATGAAAAACTGTTTTTT
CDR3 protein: CASSNVDSNEKLFF

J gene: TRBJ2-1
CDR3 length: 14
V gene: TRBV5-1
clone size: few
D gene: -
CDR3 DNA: TGCGCCAGCAGCTTGGGAGAGGTTACCAATGAGCAGTTCTTC
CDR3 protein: CASSLGEVTNEQFF

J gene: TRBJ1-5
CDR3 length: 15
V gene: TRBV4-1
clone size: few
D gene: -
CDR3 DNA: TGCGCCAGCAGCCAAGGTGGGGGGAGCAATCAGCCCCAGCATTTT
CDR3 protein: CASSQGGGSNQPQHF

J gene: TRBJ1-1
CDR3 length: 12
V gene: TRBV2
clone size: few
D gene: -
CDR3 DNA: TGTGCCAGCAGGAGTGGGGCTGTTGAAGCTTTCTTT
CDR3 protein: CASRSGAVEAFF

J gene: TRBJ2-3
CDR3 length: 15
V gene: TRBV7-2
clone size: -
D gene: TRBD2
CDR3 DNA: TGTGCCAGCAGCTTGAGCGGGAGACTAGCAGATACGCAGTATTTT
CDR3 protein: CASSLSGRLADTQYF

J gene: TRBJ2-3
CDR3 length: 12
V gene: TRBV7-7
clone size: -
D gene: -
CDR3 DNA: TGTGCTAGCAGCCCTTCGGGGTATACGCAGTATTTT
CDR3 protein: CASSPSGYTQYF

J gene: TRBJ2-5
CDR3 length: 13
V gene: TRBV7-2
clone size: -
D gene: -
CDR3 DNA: TGTGCCAGCAGCTTAGTCCAACAAGAGACCCAGTACTTC
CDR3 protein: CASSLVQQETQYF

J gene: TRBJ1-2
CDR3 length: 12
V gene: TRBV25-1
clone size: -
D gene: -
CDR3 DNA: TGTGCCAGCAGTGGAATGACAGAAGGCTACACCTTC
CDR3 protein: CASSGMTEGYTF

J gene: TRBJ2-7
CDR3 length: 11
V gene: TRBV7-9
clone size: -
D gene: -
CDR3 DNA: TGTGCCAGCAGCCTTTCATACGAGCAGTACTTC
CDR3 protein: CASSLSYEQYF

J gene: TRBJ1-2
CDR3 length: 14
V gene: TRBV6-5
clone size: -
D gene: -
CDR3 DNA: TGTGCCAGCACCCTCGGCGGTTCTAACTATGGCTACACCTTC
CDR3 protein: CASTLGGSNYGYTF

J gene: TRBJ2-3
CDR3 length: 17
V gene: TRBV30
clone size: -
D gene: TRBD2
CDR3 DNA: TGTGCCTGGAGTGGCCTAGCGGGCCCAATCCCCACAGATACGCAGTATTTT
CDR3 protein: CAWSGLAGPIPTDTQYF

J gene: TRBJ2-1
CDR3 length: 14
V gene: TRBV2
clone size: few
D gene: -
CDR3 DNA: TGTGCCAGCAGTAGGACAAGTATCTACAATGAGCAGTTCTTC
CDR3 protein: CASSRTSIYNEQFF

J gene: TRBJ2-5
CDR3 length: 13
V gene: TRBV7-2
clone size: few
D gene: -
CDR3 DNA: TGTGCCAGCAGCTTTACTATACAGGAGACCCAGTACTTC
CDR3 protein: CASSFTIQETQYF

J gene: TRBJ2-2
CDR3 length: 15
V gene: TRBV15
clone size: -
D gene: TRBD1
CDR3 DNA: TGTGCCACCAGCACGGGACAGCACAACACCGGGGAGCTGTTTTTT
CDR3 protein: CATSTGQHNTGELFF